The 26 T cell receptor beta chains in this list originate from one sample, sequenced in a study of cytomegalovirus exposure and HLA in healthy donors. Use of 60 Vbeta and 13 Jbeta primers characterized the PCR. The table came from immunoSEQ multiplex PCR; TCRdb's copy has only in-frame clones and leaves some out. The repertoire includes approximately 120,000 clones, less than 85% of them detected once, and approximately 10% sits in the top ten. Source material: PBMCs. Every receptor here comes from a man aged 25 to 40 in good health and CMV-seropositive.

This chain connects TRBV19 to TRBJ2-1, with D perhaps TRBD2 (7 bases). CDR3 length: 15 residues. Germline V gene lookup returns CDR1 LNHDA and CDR2 SQIVND (reference sequence). Trimming left V 6 bases short and J 5 bases short, with 17 bases between. This CDR3 reads CASSPVGAGDNEQFF. DNA for the CDR3: TGTGCCAGTAGCCCCGTGGGGGCGGGGGACAATGAGCAGTTCTTC.

This clone was seen once. CDR3 sequence: CASSVDRDQPQHF. The CDR3 nucleotides read TGTGCCAGCAGCGTAGACAGGGATCAGCCCCAGCATTTT. This chain connects TRBV7-7 to TRBJ1-5; 7 nucleotides align to TRBD1. There are 13 residues in the CDR3. Losses at the gene ends were 5 bases for V and 5 bases for J; bases not matched to a gene: 3. From germline, CDR1 is SSHAT and CDR2 FNYEAQ (reference sequence).

The chain has TRBV6-5 and TRBJ1-2; no clear D gene. Germline CDR1 is MNHEY and CDR2 is SVGAGI. V lost 5 bases, J lost 4 bases, and 17 bases lay in between. The CDR3 is made up of 15 amino acids. The CDR3 reads CASSPLFTDRYGYTF. The CDR3 bases are TGTGCCAGCAGTCCCCTTTTTACAGACCGCTATGGCTACACCTTC.

This clone showed up just a few times. The rearrangement links TRBV12-5 to TRBJ2-5; 7 nucleotides align to TRBD2. From germline, CDR1 is LGHNT and CDR2 FRNRAP. V shed 5 bases, J shed 4 bases, and the junction held 4 bases outside the gene matches. The CDR3 sequence is 13 residues long. The CDR3 bases are TGTGCTAGTGGTGTCAGGGAGGGAGAGACCCAGTACTTC. Translating gives CASGVREGETQYF.

V and J are TRBV7-6 and TRBJ2-3; TRBD2 matches at 9 bases. This CDR3 spans 16 amino acids. J lost 5 bases, V lost 4 bases, and 10 bases had no gene match. The germline gives CDR1 SGHVS, CDR2 FNYEAQ. CDR3 bases: TGTGCCAGCAGCTCCTCCAGCGGGGGGTGGAGAGATACGCAGTATTTT. Encoded protein: CASSSSSGGWRDTQYF. The whole variable domain, remainder taken from reference TRBV7-6 and TRBJ2-3, is GAGVSQSPRYKVTKRGQDVALRCDPISGHVSLYWYRQALGQGPEFLTYFNYEAQQDKSGLPNDRFSAERPEGSISTLTIQRTEQRDSAMYRCASSSSSGGWRDTQYFGPGTRLTVL.

CDR3 DNA: TGTGCCAGCAGCCAATTTTCGGCGGGGGGCAACAATGAGCAGTTCTTC. Its translation: CASSQFSAGGNNEQFF. The chain has TRBV4-2 and TRBJ2-1, with 8 bases identical to TRBD2. The V gene's germline CDR1 is LGHNA and CDR2 YNFKEQ. V was clipped by 2 bases and J by 5 bases; unmatched bases: 8. The CDR3 runs to 16 residues.

The V call is TRBV29-1, the J call TRBJ2-2; D possibly corresponds to TRBD1 (6 bases). This CDR3 contains 12 residues. Germline CDR1 SQVTM, CDR2 ANQGSEA. V lost 7 bases and J 7 bases, leaving 13 bases between the germline ends. The CDR3 sequence: CSGQRGSGELFF. CDR3 bases: TGCAGCGGCCAGAGGGGGAGCGGGGAGCTGTTTTTT.

J is TRBJ1-1 and V is TRBV9, with a tentative D call TRBD1 (5 bases). This CDR3 region has 16 residues. The germline V gene has CDR1 SGDLS and CDR2 YYNGEE. V lost 0 bases and J lost 2, with 14 bases in between. CDR3 sequence reads: CASSVARGRGNTEAFF. The CDR3 nucleotides are TGTGCCAGCAGCGTAGCACGGGGGAGGGGAAACACTGAAGCTTTCTTT.

V is TRBV10-3 and J is TRBJ2-7, with D tentatively TRBD2 (5 bases). Germline V gene data show CDR1 as ENHRY and CDR2 as SYGVKD. V was shortened by 0 bases and J by 5 bases, with 8 bases between the two germline ends. The CDR3 length is 13 residues. CDR3 DNA sequence: TGTGCCATCAGTGAGTCCGGGGTTAACGAGCAGTACTTC. It encodes CAISESGVNEQYF.

The rearrangement uses TRBV20-1 and TRBJ2-7, with 7 positions matching TRBD2. Losses at the gene ends were 6 bases for V and 2 bases for J; bases not matched to a gene: 1. The CDR3 is made up of 11 amino acids. CDR1 is DFQATT and CDR2 is SNEGSKA in the germline V gene (reference sequence). CDR3 sequence: CSAGRAYEQYF. The CDR3 bases are TGCAGTGCGGGGAGGGCCTACGAGCAGTACTTC.

About this clone itself: Since the CDR3 does not end with the conserved phenylalanine or tryptophan, this likely comes from a read error. The chain has TRBV7-9 and TRBJ1-3; 7 bases fit TRBD1. V gave up 5 bases and J gave up 0 bases; unmatched junction bases: 10. Germline CDR1 is SEHNR and CDR2 is FQNEAQ (reference sequence). The CDR3 consists of 17 residues. In DNA form, the CDR3 reads TGTGCCAGCAGCCCGACGGCCGGGACAGCCTCTGGAAACACCATATATCTT. Its translation is CASSPTAGTASGNTIYL.

This clone was observed once. The chain links TRBV27 to TRBJ1-2; no reliable D call. V shed 5 bases and J shed 0 bases, with 10 bases lying between them. Germline-derived CDR1 and CDR2 are MNHEY and SMNVEV (reference sequence). The CDR3 runs 14 residues. CDR3 DNA sequence: TGTGCCAGCAGTGTAGCTGAGACTAACTATGGCTACACCTTC. This sequence encodes CASSVAETNYGYTF.

The chain recombines TRBV10-3 with TRBJ2-3; a possible D gene is TRBD1 (5 bases). The length of the CDR3 is 14 residues. Trimming removed 3 bases at V and 1 base at J, with 8 bases between. The germline V gene encodes CDR1 ENHRY and CDR2 SYGVKD. The CDR3, as DNA: TGTGCCATCAGTGATTTAGGGGGCACAGATACGCAGTATTTT. Translated: CAISDLGGTDTQYF.

CDR3 nucleotides: TGTGCCTGGAGAGGGGCACCGGAAGCTTTCTTT. The encoded protein is CAWRGAPEAFF. The V call is TRBV30, the J call TRBJ1-1, with a weak D call TRBD1 (5 bases). Trimming took off 3 bases at V and 8 bases at J, with 10 bases between the two ends. The germline V gene has CDR1 GTSNPN and CDR2 SVGIG (reference sequence). The CDR3 covers 11 residues.

The chain carries TRBV28 and TRBJ2-1; 7 nucleotides match TRBD1. The J segment lost 9 bases and the V segment lost 2 bases, leaving 7 bases of the junction unmatched. There are 14 residues in the CDR3. CDR1 and CDR2 (germline): MDHEN, SYDVKM. The CDR3 bases are TGTGCCAGCAGTTTAATGGGACAGAAGGTTGAGCAGTTCTTC. Translation: CASSLMGQKVEQFF.

This chain connects TRBV4-1 to TRBJ2-7; tentatively, D is TRBD1 (5 bases). Germline lookup yields CDR1 MGHRA and CDR2 YSYEKL. This CDR3 has 16 residues. V gave up 3 bases and J gave up 4 bases, with 19 bases separating them. This CDR3 reads CASSHTLGAQRYEQYF. CDR3 DNA: TGCGCCAGCAGCCATACCTTAGGGGCCCAACGGTACGAGCAGTACTTC.

The gene calls are TRBV19 and TRBJ1-4, with 9 nucleotides matching TRBD1. With V trimmed by 9 bases and J by 7 bases, 12 bases remained unmatched. In germline, CDR1 is LNHDA, CDR2 SQIVND (reference sequence). There are 15 residues in the CDR3. The CDR3 bases are TGTGCCAGCCTGCCCCCCGGACAGGGGCTTGAAAAACTGTTTTTT. Amino acids: CASLPPGQGLEKLFF.

The chain recombines TRBV10-3 with TRBJ1-2; D is unclear. The ends were cut back, 4 bases at V and 5 bases at J, with 14 bases in the middle. This CDR3 is 14 amino acids long. Germline assignment: CDR1 ENHRY and CDR2 SYGVKD. CDR3 amino acids: CAISAAINYYGYTF. The CDR3 bases are TGTGCCATCAGTGCCGCGATAAACTATTATGGCTACACCTTC.

The V and J genes are TRBV9 and TRBJ2-5, with 9 bases identical to TRBD1. J lost 6 bases, V lost 1 base, and 19 bases had no gene match. In germline, CDR1 is SGDLS, CDR2 YYNGEE. This CDR3 has 19 residues. CDR3 sequence reads: CASSVSGRPGQGIYQTQYF. The CDR3 coding sequence is TGTGCCAGCAGCGTATCTGGACGGCCGGGACAGGGTATATATCAGACCCAGTACTTC.

The chain uses TRBV9 and TRBJ2-3; no reliable D call. The CDR3 contains 13 residues. The ends were cut back, 4 bases at V and 3 bases at J, with 9 bases in the middle. Germline assignment: CDR1 SGDLS and CDR2 YYNGEE. In nucleotides, the CDR3 is TGTGCCAGCAGCCCCCTCTCTACAGATACGCAGTATTTT. Encoded protein: CASSPLSTDTQYF.

V is TRBV4-1 and J is TRBJ1-1; tentative D call: TRBD1 (6 bases). CDR1 MGHRA and CDR2 YSYEKL come from the germline V gene. The CDR3 is made up of 15 amino acids. Trimming took 3 bases from V and 3 from J, leaving 14 bases between them. The CDR3 reads CASSHLTTGHTEAFF. The CDR3 DNA sequence: TGCGCCAGCAGCCATCTCACGACAGGACACACTGAAGCTTTCTTT.

In regard to this clone: Other DNA sequences in this specimen translate into the identical CDR3. The chain has TRBV28 and TRBJ2-7; 11 bases align to TRBD1. The CDR3 sequence is 15 residues long. CDR1 and CDR2 from the germline V gene are MDHEN and SYDVKM. V lost 5 bases to trimming and J lost 3 bases; unmatched junction nucleotides: 6. CDR3 DNA: TGTGCCAGCAGTCTCCCCGGGACAGGGGGCTACGAGCAGTACTTC. This encodes CASSLPGTGGYEQYF.

V is TRBV2 and J is TRBJ1-6, with TRBD1 as a possible D gene (5 bases). V was cut by 10 bases and J by 6 bases, with 16 bases left in between. Germline loops: CDR1 SNHLY, CDR2 FYNNEI. The CDR3 covers 14 residues. The CDR3 DNA follows: TGTGCCACCCACCGCGACAGAACTAATTCACCCCTCCACTTT. It specifies CATHRDRTNSPLHF.

The rearrangement links TRBV7-9 to TRBJ2-3, with TRBD2 as a possible D gene (6 bases). CDR3 length equals 13 residues. Germline lookup yields CDR1 SEHNR and CDR2 FQNEAQ (reference sequence). V lost 0 bases and J 6 bases, leaving 7 bases between the germline ends. The CDR3, as DNA: TGTGCCAGCAGCTTAGCCGGGGGTGATACGCAGTATTTT. Translated: CASSLAGGDTQYF.

The chain has TRBV5-1 and TRBJ1-6, with 7 nucleotides matching TRBD1. Germline V gives CDR1 SGHRS, CDR2 YFSETQ. This CDR3 has 15 amino acids. J gave up 7 bases and V 5 bases, and 9 bases lay outside the gene matches. The CDR3 is CASSPNPGGNSPLHF. Here the CDR3 DNA reads TGCGCCAGCAGTCCGAACCCAGGGGGGAATTCACCCCTCCACTTT.

This clone was seen once. The same CDR3 also results from other DNA sequences found in this sample. The CDR3 coding sequence is TGCGCCAGCAGCCAGGGACAGGGGGCGTTCGAGCAGTACTTC. This sequence encodes CASSQGQGAFEQYF. The chain recombines TRBV4-1 with TRBJ2-7; 12 bases line up with TRBD1. Germline CDR1 reads MGHRA; CDR2 reads YSYEKL. V shed 3 bases, J shed 6 bases, and the junction held 3 bases outside the gene matches. The CDR3 has 14 amino acids.